The next 27 T cell receptor beta chains were all read from a single sample in a study of blood T cell repertoires in COVID-19. Clones were read by immunoSEQ multiplex PCR, and TCRdb kept only the in-frame ones, dropping some. The sample has about 150,000 clones, more than 70% seen once. Sequenced material: peripheral blood. The receptors were gathered from a man in his fifties or sixties who had recovered from COVID-19.

The chain is built from TRBV27 and TRBJ2-3; 8 nucleotides agree with TRBD1. With 6 bases clipped from V and 11 bases from J, the junction kept 22 bases outside the gene matches. This CDR3 is 17 amino acids long. CDR1 and CDR2 from the germline V gene are MNHEY and SMNVEV (reference sequence). In DNA, the CDR3 is TGTGCCAGCAGCCGACAGGGTCCAGGGGGCATGGGCACAAGGCAGTATTTT. This sequence encodes CASSRQGPGGMGTRQYF.

V and J are TRBV10-2 and TRBJ2-5; 7 nucleotides agree with TRBD2. The CDR3 totals 14 residues. Trimming removed 10 bases from V and 3 bases from J; junction bases left unmatched: 11. Germline CDR1 is WSHSY and CDR2 is SAAADI. The CDR3 DNA reads as TGCGCCACCAAGTGGCTAGCGGACAAAGAGACCCAGTACTTC. Translation gives CATKWLADKETQYF.

This chain uses TRBV28 with TRBJ2-6, with TRBD1 matching 10 bases. After removal of 4 bases from V and 0 bases from J, the junction contained 6 bases not matched to a gene. Germline V gene lookup returns CDR1 MDHEN and CDR2 SYDVKM. The CDR3 has 18 residues. The CDR3 sequence is CASSSPGQGSSGANVLTF. Written as DNA, the CDR3 is TGTGCCAGCAGTTCACCGGGACAGGGGAGCTCTGGGGCCAACGTCCTGACTTTC.

J is TRBJ2-5 and V is TRBV7-2; TRBD1 aligns across 8 bases. Looked up from germline, CDR1 is SGHTA and CDR2 is FQGNSA. The CDR3 is made up of 16 amino acids. Unmatched junction bases numbered 12, after V lost 4 bases and J lost 5 bases. The CDR3 coding sequence is TGTGCCAGCAGCTCCAACCCCGACAGGGGACGGGAGACCCAGTACTTC. Encoded protein: CASSSNPDRGRETQYF.

The V and J genes are TRBV11-2 and TRBJ2-2, with 7 bases matching TRBD1. Trimming cost V 2 bases and J 4 bases; bases outside gene matches: 4. The CDR3 extends over 15 amino acids. CDR1 SGHAT and CDR2 FQNNGV come from the germline V gene. CDR3 sequence: CASSLKGTATGELFF. The CDR3 coding sequence is TGTGCCAGCAGCTTAAAGGGGACAGCCACCGGGGAGCTGTTTTTT.

The chain combines TRBV29-1 with TRBJ1-2; 8 bases are a match to TRBD1. The CDR3 runs 12 residues. CDR1 and CDR2 (germline): SQVTM, ANQGSEA. J gave up 8 bases and V 4 bases, and 6 bases lay outside the gene matches. CDR3 sequence reads: CSVGQGADGYTF. CDR3 nucleotide sequence: TGCAGCGTTGGGCAGGGGGCGGACGGCTACACCTTC.

The chain is built from TRBV11-2 and TRBJ2-3; TRBD2 aligns across 10 bases. Germline-derived CDR1 and CDR2 are SGHAT and FQNNGV. V was clipped by 1 base and J by 2 bases; unmatched bases: 9. There are 18 residues in the CDR3. The CDR3: CASSLGEERGGYTDTQYF. In nucleotides, the CDR3 is TGTGCCAGCAGCTTAGGGGAGGAGCGGGGGGGATACACAGATACGCAGTATTTT.

This chain links TRBV9 with TRBJ2-1; 8 bases fit TRBD2. The CDR3 loop spans 15 amino acids. Germline lookup yields CDR1 SGDLS and CDR2 YYNGEE. The V segment lost 4 bases and the J segment 3 bases; nucleotides outside the gene matches: 6. The CDR3 DNA sequence: TGTGCCAGCAGCTCGGGTAGCGGGATCTACAATGAGCAGTTCTTC. Amino acid sequence: CASSSGSGIYNEQFF. The whole variable domain, remainder taken from reference TRBV9 and TRBJ2-1, is DSGVTQTPKHLITATGQRVTLRCSPRSGDLSVYWYQQSLDQGLQFLIQYYNGEERAKGNILERFSAQQFPDLHSELNLSSLELGDSALYFCASSSGSGIYNEQFFGPGTRLTVL.

This chain connects TRBV5-1 to TRBJ2-4; 10 bases are a match to TRBD1. This CDR3 has 16 amino acids. CDR1 is SGHRS, CDR2 YFSETQ, per germline. V lost 4 bases and J lost 5; bases outside the gene matches: 9. The CDR3 nucleotides are TGCGCCAGCAGCGTTGGGACAGGGGAGGGACAAAACATTCAGTACTTC. The encoded protein is CASSVGTGEGQNIQYF.

The chain recombines TRBV18 with TRBJ2-1; D unresolved. The CDR3 runs 11 residues. The V and J ends lost 2 bases and 8 bases respectively, with 4 bases between them. In germline, CDR1 is KGHSH, CDR2 LQKENI. CDR3 region: CASSPGHEQFF. For the CDR3, the DNA is TGTGCCAGCTCACCAGGGCATGAGCAGTTCTTC.

The V gene is TRBV6-5, the J gene TRBJ2-7; no reliable D call. The V gene lost 10 bases and the J gene lost 0 bases, with 13 bases spanning the gap. Per the germline V gene, CDR1 is MNHEY and CDR2 is SVGAGI. This CDR3 region has 13 residues. CDR3 nucleotide sequence: TGTGCCATCAGAGGTGACACCTCCTACGAGCAGTACTTC. As protein: CAIRGDTSYEQYF.

This rearrangement joins TRBV5-1 to TRBJ1-5; D remains unclear. Trimming took off 0 bases at V and 4 bases at J, with 5 bases between the two ends. Germline V gene lookup returns CDR1 SGHRS and CDR2 YFSETQ. This CDR3 is built from 13 residues. CDR3 residues: CASSLGANQPQHF. CDR3 sequence (DNA): TGCGCCAGCAGCTTGGGTGCGAATCAGCCCCAGCATTTT.

This sequence joins TRBV9 and TRBJ2-7; 9 bases match TRBD2. Trimming removed 4 bases from V and 7 bases from J; junction bases left unmatched: 12. There are 15 residues in the CDR3. The V gene's germline CDR1 is SGDLS and CDR2 YYNGEE. Here the CDR3 reads CASSLRAGGPGEQYF. CDR3 nucleotide sequence: TGTGCCAGCAGCCTTAGGGCGGGAGGGCCAGGAGAGCAGTACTTC.

The chain is built from TRBV5-1 and TRBJ2-3; 9 bases map to TRBD2. The germline CDR1 and CDR2 sequences are SGHRS and YFSETQ. CDR3 length: 15 amino acids. J gave up 3 bases and V 3 bases, and 5 bases lay outside the gene matches. This chain's CDR3 is CASSWRGGLTDTQYF. Written as DNA, the CDR3 is TGCGCCAGCAGCTGGCGGGGGGGCCTTACAGATACGCAGTATTTT.

This chain connects TRBV19 to TRBJ2-7; TRBD1 aligns across 8 bases. With V trimmed by 4 bases and J by 3 bases, 5 bases remained unmatched. Germline V gene lookup returns CDR1 LNHDA and CDR2 SQIVND (reference sequence). The CDR3 contains 14 residues. The CDR3 sequence is CASSTGTGRYEQYF. The CDR3 bases are TGTGCCAGTAGTACCGGGACAGGACGCTACGAGCAGTACTTC. The full variable domain, its missing parts supplied by reference TRBV19 and TRBJ2-7, is DGGITQSPKYLFRKEGQNVTLSCEQNLNHDAMYWYRQDPGQGLRLIYYSQIVNDFQKGDIAEGYSVSREKKESFPLTVTSAQKNPTAFYLCASSTGTGRYEQYFGPGTRLTVT.

This clone was counted between two and nine times. The chain uses TRBV27 and TRBJ2-2; 9 bases map to TRBD1. There are 13 residues in the CDR3. CDR1 MNHEY and CDR2 SMNVEV come from the germline V gene (reference sequence). The CDR3 DNA reads as TGTGCTTCAAGGACAGGGGAGACCGGGGAGCTGTTTTTT. Translation gives CASRTGETGELFF.

The chain has TRBV7-6 and TRBJ1-4; a weak D match, TRBD1 (5 bases). V gave up 5 bases and J gave up 7 bases, with 14 bases separating them. Germline V lookup: CDR1 SGHVS, CDR2 FNYEAQ. The CDR3 loop spans 14 amino acids. The CDR3 here is CASSPGGGIEKLFF. In DNA, the CDR3 is TGTGCCAGCAGCCCGGGGGGTGGGATTGAAAAACTGTTTTTT. The full variable domain, with the rest looked up from reference TRBV7-6 and TRBJ1-4, is GAGVSQSPRYKVTKRGQDVALRCDPISGHVSLYWYRQALGQGPEFLTYFNYEAQQDKSGLPNDRFSAERPEGSISTLTIQRTEQRDSAMYRCASSPGGGIEKLFFGSGTQLSVL.

This chain connects TRBV7-2 to TRBJ2-3; tentatively, D is TRBD2 (6 bases). CDR3 length equals 15 residues. The V gene lost 3 bases and the J gene lost 4 bases, with 14 bases spanning the gap. Germline loops: CDR1 SGHTA, CDR2 FQGNSA. CDR3 DNA sequence: TGTGCCAGCAGCTTCGGCCAGGGAGGCGCAGATACGCAGTATTTT. Its protein product is CASSFGQGGADTQYF.

This clone was found a few times. The chain is built from TRBV11-2 and TRBJ1-1, with D unresolved. The CDR3 spans 15 residues. V was shortened by 1 base and J by 1 base, with 10 bases between the two germline ends. Germline V gene data show CDR1 as SGHAT and CDR2 as FQNNGV. The CDR3 DNA reads TGTGCCAGCAGCTTAGGTCTGCGAGGGAACACTGAAGCTTTCTTT. Translation: CASSLGLRGNTEAFF.

V gene TRBV6-1 combines with J gene TRBJ1-2; no clear D gene. The CDR3 is made up of 14 amino acids. The germline CDR1 and CDR2 sequences are MNHNS and SASEGT. With 0 bases removed from V and 5 bases from J, the gap between germline ends came to 10 bases. The CDR3 is CASSEAGWEYGYTF. For the CDR3, the DNA is TGTGCCAGCAGTGAAGCAGGGTGGGAGTATGGCTACACCTTC.

This clone has a single count. This chain connects TRBV28 to TRBJ2-5; tentatively, D is TRBD2 (6 bases). Germline V CDR1 and CDR2: MDHEN, SYDVKM. This CDR3 contains 14 residues. Trimming cost V 3 bases and J 5 bases, with 13 bases left between them. The CDR3 here is CASSFVLATETQYF. In DNA form, the CDR3 reads TGTGCCAGCAGTTTCGTCCTAGCGACGGAGACCCAGTACTTC.

This chain connects TRBV19 to TRBJ1-4, with D unclear. CDR1 and CDR2 from the germline V gene are LNHDA and SQIVND (reference sequence). The CDR3 totals 14 residues. Trimming stripped 9 bases from V and 8 bases from J, with 19 bases between. The CDR3 sequence: CASDTRPGGEKLFF. The CDR3 DNA is TGTGCCAGCGACACCAGGCCAGGAGGGGAAAAACTGTTTTTT.

This clone appeared once. This chain uses TRBV11-2 with TRBJ2-1, with 9 bases aligning to TRBD2. Germline lookup yields CDR1 SGHAT and CDR2 FQNNGV. The CDR3 has 15 residues. J gave up 6 bases and V 1 base, and 4 bases lay outside the gene matches. DNA of the CDR3: TGTGCCAGCAGCTTAGTGGCGGGGGGGCCCAATGAGCAGTTCTTC. It specifies CASSLVAGGPNEQFF.

This clone was seen only once. J is TRBJ2-5 and V is TRBV6-5, with D perhaps TRBD1 (6 bases). The CDR3 runs 14 residues. CDR1 is MNHEY, CDR2 SVGAGI, per germline. V was shortened by 5 bases and J by 0 bases, with 10 bases between the two germline ends. CDR3 protein: CASSPTGHQETQYF. CDR3 DNA sequence: TGTGCCAGCAGTCCGACAGGCCACCAAGAGACCCAGTACTTC.

The chain couples TRBV25-1 to TRBJ2-3; TRBD1 matches 8 bases. CDR3 size: 13 residues. Per the germline V gene, CDR1 is MGHDK and CDR2 is SYGVNS. Germline trimming cut 5 bases from V and 5 bases from J; bases unmatched to any gene: 3. The CDR3 loop reads CASSSGGKDTQYF. CDR3 DNA sequence: TGTGCCAGCAGTTCAGGGGGCAAAGATACGCAGTATTTT.

The chain recombines TRBV30 with TRBJ2-7; maybe TRBD1 (6 bases). This CDR3 has 12 amino acids. The germline V and J ends were trimmed by 7 bases and 1 base, with 11 bases remaining between them. Germline V gives CDR1 GTSNPN, CDR2 SVGIG (reference sequence). CDR3 in DNA: TGTGCCTCCAGGGGATTTTCCTACGAGCAGTACTTC. Translating it yields CASRGFSYEQYF.

V gene TRBV6-2 or TRBV6-3 combines with J gene TRBJ2-5; 8 bases map to TRBD1. The germline gives CDR1 MNHEY, CDR2 SVGEGT. Losses at the gene ends were 6 bases for V and 5 bases for J; bases not matched to a gene: 8. This CDR3 region has 14 residues. CDR3 amino acids: CASSRQGRKETQYF. In DNA form, the CDR3 reads TGTGCCAGCAGCCGACAGGGGAGGAAGGAGACCCAGTACTTC.